This entry lists 18 T cell receptor beta chains sequenced from one sample in a study of Ad26.COV2.S vaccination and SARS-CoV-2 variants. Libraries were prepared by immunoSEQ multiplex PCR; TCRdb keeps only in-frame clonotypes and omits some of them. This sample carries about 480,000 clones, approximately 88% of them seen once, and the ten largest clones take roughly 12%. Treatment: about 20 received Ad26.COV2.S at low or high dose, single or two shots; five or six received placebo; per-sample allocation not given. Day 63 following the first vaccine or placebo injection was when the samples were taken. Sequencing used peripheral blood, obtained in a trial of Ad26.COV2.S vaccine versus placebo. These receptors were taken from a person between 18 and 65 years old who received the Ad26.COV2.S COVID-19 vaccine or a placebo.

This chain uses TRBV6-2 or TRBV6-3 with TRBJ2-3, with TRBD2 matching 7 bases. This CDR3 has 15 residues. V gave up 2 bases and J gave up 4 bases; unmatched junction bases: 6. CDR1 MNHEY and CDR2 SVGEGT come from the germline V gene. The CDR3 spells CASSYVTGGADTQYF. Here the CDR3 DNA reads TGTGCCAGCAGTTACGTAACGGGAGGAGCAGATACGCAGTATTTT.

The gene calls are TRBV28 and TRBJ2-7, with D perhaps assigned TRBD1 or TRBD2 (5 bases each). In germline, CDR1 is MDHEN, CDR2 SYDVKM. The CDR3 has 13 amino acids. V was shortened by 6 bases and J by 6 bases, with 15 bases between the two germline ends. The CDR3 is CASRGVSPSEQYF. CDR3 nucleotide sequence: TGTGCCAGCAGGGGGGTGTCTCCGAGCGAGCAGTACTTC.

This clone showed up just once. V and J are TRBV19 and TRBJ2-3; 8 nucleotides match TRBD1. V shed 8 bases and J 3 bases; nucleotides not matched to a gene: 7. This CDR3 has 14 amino acids. The germline V gene has CDR1 LNHDA and CDR2 SQIVND (reference sequence). CDR3 loop: CASSDRVITDTQYF. The DNA for the CDR3 is TGTGCCAGTTCGGACAGGGTTATAACAGATACGCAGTATTTT.

This clone was recorded a few times. The rearrangement uses TRBV6-5 and TRBJ1-1; 7 nucleotides align to TRBD1. Germline CDR1 MNHEY, CDR2 SVGAGI. J was trimmed by 6 bases and V by 5 bases; bases with no gene match: 9. This CDR3 spans 14 amino acids. The CDR3, as DNA: TGTGCCAGCAGTCCGGAGACAGGGAGTCCTGAAGCTTTCTTT. Amino acid sequence: CASSPETGSPEAFF.

CDR3 DNA: TGTGCCAGTATACGGCTCGATCCGGGACGCAGTCACGAAGCTTTCTTT. Translated: CASIRLDPGRSHEAFF. This rearrangement joins TRBV19 to TRBJ1-1, with a possible D match to TRBD1 (5 bases). Germline CDR1 and CDR2: LNHDA and SQIVND (reference sequence). CDR3 size: 16 residues. V lost 7 bases and J lost 8, with 26 bases in between. Full variable domain (rest looked up from reference TRBV19 and TRBJ1-1): DGGITQSPKYLFRKEGQNVTLSCEQNLNHDAMYWYRQDPGQGLRLIYYSQIVNDFQKGDIAEGYSVSREKKESFPLTVTSAQKNPTAFYLCASIRLDPGRSHEAFFGQGTRLTVV.

The rearrangement joins TRBV6-4 to TRBJ2-7, with 7 bases identical to TRBD1. The V segment lost 6 bases and the J segment 12 bases; nucleotides outside the gene matches: 20. This CDR3 has 15 residues. Per germline, CDR1 MRHNA and CDR2 SNTAGT. CDR3 DNA: TGTGCCAGCAGGGCTCAAGGACAGGCAACTTCCCCCTTGTACTTC. Residues: CASRAQGQATSPLYF.

The genes are TRBV3-1 (or the pseudogene TRBV3-2) and TRBJ1-4, with D unclear. This CDR3 spans 12 amino acids. From germline, CDR1 is LGHDT and CDR2 YNNKEL (reference sequence). Trimming pared 1 base from V and 8 bases from J, leaving 5 bases between. The CDR3 DNA sequence: TGTGCCAGCAGCCAAGGATCAGAAAAACTGTTTTTT. As protein: CASSQGSEKLFF.

V usage is TRBV15 and J usage is TRBJ2-3, with 11 positions matching TRBD2. In germline, CDR1 is LNHNV, CDR2 YYDKDF (reference sequence). The length of the CDR3 is 16 residues. The J segment lost 3 bases and the V segment lost 0 bases, leaving 2 bases of the junction unmatched. The CDR3 DNA reads as TGTGCCACCAGCAGAGATACTAGCGGGAGTACAGATACGCAGTATTTT. This encodes CATSRDTSGSTDTQYF. The full variable domain, with the rest looked up from reference TRBV15 and TRBJ2-3, is DAMVIQNPRYQVTQFGKPVTLSCSQTLNHNVMYWYQQKSSQAPKLLFHYYDKDFNNEADTPDNFQSRRPNTSFCFLDIRSPGLGDTAMYLCATSRDTSGSTDTQYFGPGTRLTVL.

This clone was picked up a small number of times. The rearrangement links TRBV6-1 to TRBJ1-6; D is perhaps TRBD1 (6 bases). Looked up from germline, CDR1 is MNHNS and CDR2 is SASEGT. V was shortened by 2 bases and J by 10 bases, with 15 bases between the two germline ends. The CDR3 runs to 15 residues. In DNA form, the CDR3 reads TGTGCCAGCAGTGAACTCGGGGGCTCTAGCTCACCCCTCCACTTT. Protein sequence: CASSELGGSSSPLHF.

The CDR3, as DNA: TGCGCCAGCAGCCAAGATGGAGGGGTATGGCAGCCCCAGCATTTT. Encoded protein: CASSQDGGVWQPQHF. The chain employs TRBV4-3 and TRBJ1-5; a weak D match, TRBD1 (5 bases). The CDR3 covers 15 residues. V lost 0 bases and J 7 bases, leaving 13 bases between the germline ends. CDR1 is LGHNA, CDR2 YSLEER, per germline.

The CDR3 loop reads CASSLTGSRLNTEAFF. CDR3 nucleotide sequence: TGTGCCAGCAGTTTGACAGGGTCCAGGCTGAACACTGAAGCTTTCTTT. V and J are TRBV2 and TRBJ1-1, with TRBD1 matching 7 bases. The V gene end was trimmed by 5 bases and the J gene end by 0 bases; junction bases not matched to a gene: 9. The CDR3 has 16 residues. From germline, CDR1 is SNHLY and CDR2 FYNNEI.

This clone was detected only once. The CDR3 here is CASRLPAGDYGGYTF. The DNA of the CDR3 is TGTGCCAGCAGACTCCCGGCGGGGGACTACGGTGGCTACACCTTC. J is TRBJ1-2 and V is TRBV28; D perhaps matches TRBD1 (5 bases). The CDR3 consists of 15 residues. Germline values: CDR1 MDHEN, CDR2 SYDVKM. Trimming cost V 6 bases and J 7 bases, with 21 bases left between them.

The genes are TRBV7-9 and TRBJ2-3, with 9 positions matching TRBD1. This CDR3 region has 15 residues. Germline assignment: CDR1 SEHNR and CDR2 FQNEAQ (reference sequence). J gave up 4 bases and V 5 bases, and 7 bases lay outside the gene matches. CDR3 DNA: TGTGCCAGCAGCCCCCGGGACAGGGTCCCAGATACGCAGTATTTT. Its protein is CASSPRDRVPDTQYF.

This chain joins TRBV30 and TRBJ2-6; D remains unclear. V gave up 2 bases and J gave up 4 bases, with 18 bases separating them. CDR3 length: 17 amino acids. Germline loops: CDR1 GTSNPN, CDR2 SVGIG (reference sequence). CDR3 in amino acids: CAWSPLSGLGGANVLTF. For the CDR3, the DNA is TGTGCCTGGAGTCCCCTGTCGGGCCTAGGCGGGGCCAACGTCCTGACTTTC.

This chain uses TRBV3-1 (or the pseudogene TRBV3-2) with TRBJ2-7, with a tentative D call TRBD2 (6 bases). The CDR3 length is 15 residues. Trimming cost V 3 bases and J 3 bases, with 15 bases left between them. The germline gives CDR1 LGHDT, CDR2 YNNKEL (reference sequence). Written as DNA, the CDR3 is TGTGCCAGCAGCCAGTCAGGGAGGATTCTCTACGAGCAGTACTTC. This sequence encodes CASSQSGRILYEQYF.

This clone appeared a few times. The CDR3 bases are TGTGCCATCACCTCTAAGACAGCCACTGAAGCTTTCTTT. It specifies CAITSKTATEAFF. The V call is TRBV10-3, the J call TRBJ1-1; maybe TRBD1 (5 bases). This CDR3 contains 13 residues. V lost 7 bases and J lost 4, with 13 bases in between. CDR1 and CDR2 (germline): ENHRY, SYGVKD.

Turning to this clone: This CDR3 is also generated by other DNA sequences in the sample. The chain links TRBV19 to TRBJ2-5; 8 bases are shared with TRBD1. The V gene's germline CDR1 is LNHDA and CDR2 SQIVND (reference sequence). Losses at the gene ends were 3 bases for V and 1 base for J; bases not matched to a gene: 1. This CDR3 region has 14 residues. The CDR3 DNA sequence: TGTGCCAGTAGTATCGGACAGGGCCAAGAGACCCAGTACTTC. Encoded protein: CASSIGQGQETQYF.

The chain has TRBV5-1 and TRBJ2-1, with TRBD2 matching over 10 bases. This CDR3 is built from 15 residues. Trimming at V came to 4 bases and at J to 10 bases, leaving 11 bases not matched to a gene. Germline V gene data show CDR1 as SGHRS and CDR2 as YFSETQ. CDR3 nucleotide sequence: TGCGCCAGCAGCCCCGGGACTAGCGTTTCGGAAGAGCAGTTCTTC. Residues: CASSPGTSVSEEQFF.